The rows below give T cell receptor beta chains drawn from one sample of a study of CD8+ T cells in alopecia areata. The protocol was immunoSEQ multiplex PCR, while the TCRdb copy is restricted to in-frame clones and leaves out a portion. The sample holds about 76,000 clones, around 67% seen once. The sample in question was CD8+ T cells sorted from blood, obtained at week 24, from a patient treated with tofacitinib. These receptors all stem from a human donor with alopecia areata. Both conserved end residues are part of each CDR3.

CDR3 protein: CASSQRTVGMNTEAFF
J gene: TRBJ1-1
V gene: TRBV5-1

CDR3 protein: CATSRDGSQETQYF
J gene: TRBJ2-5
V gene: TRBV15

CDR3 protein: CASSSGTGGLKETQYF
J gene: TRBJ2-5
V gene: TRBV27

CDR3 protein: CASSLIAVSDTQYF
J gene: TRBJ2-3
V gene: TRBV27

CDR3 protein: CASSHGQAKNIQYF
J gene: TRBJ2-4
V gene: TRBV7-9

CDR3 protein: CSVEGGPNYGYTF
J gene: TRBJ1-2
V gene: TRBV29-1

CDR3 protein: CASGTETYEQYF
J gene: TRBJ2-7
V gene: TRBV30

CDR3 protein: CASSLTGGSRTDTQYF
J gene: TRBJ2-3
V gene: TRBV5-4

CDR3 protein: CASSQDSLAGGPYEQYF
J gene: TRBJ2-7
V gene: TRBV4-3

CDR3 protein: CASSLDRGPTNYGYTF
J gene: TRBJ1-2
V gene: TRBV7-9

CDR3 protein: CASSPQGNTEAFF
J gene: TRBJ1-1
V gene: TRBV19

CDR3 protein: CASSFRQRSYEQYF
J gene: TRBJ2-7
V gene: TRBV11-1

CDR3 protein: CATEGDLEQFF
J gene: TRBJ2-1
V gene: TRBV7-2

CDR3 protein: CASSGRSLNTEAFF
J gene: TRBJ1-1
V gene: TRBV5-1

CDR3 protein: CASSLGRGDHEQYF
J gene: TRBJ2-7
V gene: TRBV7-9

CDR3 protein: CATVAKNIQYF
J gene: TRBJ2-4
V gene: TRBV12-5

CDR3 protein: CASSQEAGGVPEAFF
J gene: TRBJ1-1
V gene: TRBV4-1

CDR3 protein: CASSMVGANTDTQYF
J gene: TRBJ2-3
V gene: TRBV5-1

CDR3 protein: CASSQREAYNEQFF
J gene: TRBJ2-1
V gene: TRBV28

CDR3 protein: CSATGELADTQYF
J gene: TRBJ2-3
V gene: TRBV29-1